One sample yielded the 27 T cell receptor beta chains listed below, sequenced in a study of blood T cell repertoires in COVID-19. Clones were read by immunoSEQ multiplex PCR, and TCRdb kept only the in-frame ones, dropping some. The sample comprises approximately 290,000 clones, about 90% of which are singletons, and roughly 2.1% rests with the top ten. The material sequenced was peripheral blood. These receptors came from a man aged 18 to 30 with active or convalescent COVID-19.

This clone was counted only a few times. The rearrangement uses TRBV29-1 and TRBJ1-1, with D unresolved. V lost 4 bases and J lost 1, with 13 bases in between. Germline lookup yields CDR1 SQVTM and CDR2 ANQGSEA. The CDR3 covers 14 residues. CDR3 sequence reads: CSVAKGGKNTEAFF. CDR3 bases: TGCAGCGTTGCAAAGGGAGGGAAGAACACTGAAGCTTTCTTT. Variable domain in full (rest from reference TRBV29-1 and TRBJ1-1): SAVISQKPSRDICQRGTSLTIQCQVDSQVTMMFWYRQQPGQSLTLIATANQGSEATYESGFVIDKFPISRPNLTFSTLTVSNMSPEDSSIYLCSVAKGGKNTEAFFGQGTRLTVV.

The chain links TRBV5-1 to TRBJ1-1, with D tentatively TRBD1 (5 bases). The CDR3 length is 11 residues. CDR1 is SGHRS and CDR2 is YFSETQ in the germline V gene. V lost 6 bases, J lost 9 bases, and 12 bases lay in between. The CDR3 nucleotides read TGCGCCAGCAAGACAGAGGCGCAAGCTTTCTTT. It codes for CASKTEAQAFF.

The V call is TRBV7-2, the J call TRBJ2-3; possibly TRBD2 for D (6 bases). The V gene lost 5 bases and the J gene lost 3 bases, with 18 bases spanning the gap. In germline, CDR1 is SGHTA, CDR2 FQGNSA. CDR3 length equals 16 residues. The CDR3 reads CASSPQGGGVTDTQYF. In DNA form, the CDR3 reads TGTGCCAGCAGCCCCCAGGGTGGCGGGGTTACAGATACGCAGTATTTT.

The rearrangement joins TRBV6-5 to TRBJ2-7, with 10 positions matching TRBD1. CDR3 length equals 16 residues. V shed 2 bases and J 2 bases; nucleotides not matched to a gene: 6. Per germline, CDR1 MNHEY and CDR2 SVGAGI. CDR3 sequence (DNA): TGTGCCAGCAGTTACGTCCCCGGGACAGGGGCCTACGAGCAGTACTTC. Translating gives CASSYVPGTGAYEQYF.

The chain employs TRBV2 and TRBJ2-1, with a tentative D call TRBD2 (6 bases). This CDR3 region has 15 residues. V was cut by 6 bases and J by 3 bases, with 15 bases left in between. From germline, CDR1 is SNHLY and CDR2 FYNNEI. The CDR3 DNA is TGTGCCAGCAGCCCTGTTCAAGCGGGCTACAATGAGCAGTTCTTC. As protein: CASSPVQAGYNEQFF.

The genes are TRBV10-3 and TRBJ2-7; TRBD2 matches 9 bases. The CDR3 loop spans 14 amino acids. V was clipped by 3 bases and J by 4 bases; unmatched bases: 4. In germline, CDR1 is ENHRY, CDR2 SYGVKD. CDR3 DNA: TGTGCCATCAGTGATAGCGGGAGTATGTACGAGCAGTACTTC. It encodes CAISDSGSMYEQYF.

The chain carries TRBV19 and TRBJ1-2; tentatively, D is TRBD1 (6 bases). The ends were cut back, 9 bases at V and 4 bases at J, with 18 bases in the middle. Germline V gene sequence: CDR1 LNHDA, CDR2 SQIVND (reference sequence). This CDR3 has 14 residues. This CDR3 is CASRDNGGTYGYTF. The CDR3 coding sequence is TGTGCCAGCCGGGACAACGGGGGGACCTATGGCTACACCTTC.

V usage is TRBV5-1 and J usage is TRBJ1-6, with TRBD1 matching over 8 bases. Germline-derived CDR1 and CDR2 are SGHRS and YFSETQ. The CDR3 sequence is 17 residues long. V shed 0 bases and J 0 bases; nucleotides not matched to a gene: 2. The CDR3 sequence: CASSLGTGSSYNSPLHF. CDR3 DNA: TGCGCCAGCAGCTTGGGGACAGGGAGCTCCTATAATTCACCCCTCCACTTT.

J is TRBJ2-7 and V is TRBV11-2; the match to TRBD1 covers 7 bases. With V trimmed by 4 bases and J by 1 base, 10 bases remained unmatched. CDR1 is SGHAT, CDR2 FQNNGV, per germline. CDR3 length: 16 residues. CDR3 in DNA: TGTGCCAGCAGCTGGACCCCGGGACAGCCTTCCTACGAGCAGTACTTC. Residues: CASSWTPGQPSYEQYF.

The chain carries TRBV18 and TRBJ2-7; no clear D gene. The CDR3 length is 14 residues. V gave up 2 bases and J gave up 2 bases, with 10 bases separating them. Germline V gene data show CDR1 as KGHSH and CDR2 as LQKENI. The CDR3 coding sequence is TGTGCCAGCTCACCATCAATTGGCCCCTACGAGCAGTACTTC. Translating gives CASSPSIGPYEQYF. Together with reference TRBV18 and TRBJ2-7, the CDR3 gives the full variable domain: NAGVMQNPRHLVRRRGQEARLRCSPMKGHSHVYWYRQLPEEGLKFMVYLQKENIIDESGMPKERFSAEFPKEGPSILRIQQVVRGDSAAYFCASSPSIGPYEQYFGPGTRLTVT.

This clone was found once. The V and J genes are TRBV7-8 and TRBJ2-7, with unresolved D. The CDR3 is 12 residues long. V lost 5 bases to trimming and J lost 3 bases, with 8 bases between them. The germline V gene has CDR1 SGHVS and CDR2 FQNEAQ. The CDR3 nucleotides read TGTGCCAGCAGCCCGACGGGCTACGAGCAGTACTTC. Encoded protein: CASSPTGYEQYF.

The chain combines TRBV6-1 with TRBJ2-3; D remains unclear. With 3 bases removed from V and 6 bases from J, the gap between germline ends came to 10 bases. The germline V gene has CDR1 MNHNS and CDR2 SASEGT. CDR3 length equals 13 residues. CDR3 sequence (DNA): TGTGCCAGCAGTGAGACGGGTCCGGATACGCAGTATTTT. Its translation: CASSETGPDTQYF.

This clone was recorded at least ten times. The chain joins TRBV4-1 to TRBJ2-2; 11 bases fit TRBD1. The CDR3 consists of 17 residues. V lost 0 bases to trimming and J lost 6 bases; unmatched junction nucleotides: 6. Germline V gene data show CDR1 as MGHRA and CDR2 as YSYEKL. The chain's CDR3 is CASSQDRGQGGSGELFF. In DNA, the CDR3 is TGCGCCAGCAGCCAAGATAGGGGACAGGGGGGATCCGGGGAGCTGTTTTTT.

The genes are TRBV19 and TRBJ2-1, with D possibly being TRBD2 (6 bases). The CDR3 totals 16 residues. V lost 2 bases to trimming and J lost 7 bases, with 18 bases between them. CDR1 LNHDA and CDR2 SQIVND come from the germline V gene (reference sequence). CDR3 sequence (DNA): TGTGCCAGTAGTATACAGGTGGGGGGTCCAGTTAATGAGCAGTTCTTC. Protein: CASSIQVGGPVNEQFF.

The chain combines TRBV5-1 with TRBJ1-5, with TRBD1 matching 7 bases. Germline V gene data show CDR1 as SGHRS and CDR2 as YFSETQ. V dropped 0 bases and J dropped 3; count of bases not matched to a gene: 3. This CDR3 has 15 residues. CDR3 region: CASSLEGQSNQPQHF. The CDR3 nucleotides read TGCGCCAGCAGCTTGGAGGGACAGTCCAATCAGCCCCAGCATTTT.

The chain joins TRBV15 to TRBJ1-2; 7 bases agree with TRBD1. Germline V gene data show CDR1 as LNHNV and CDR2 as YYDKDF (reference sequence). The ends lost 5 bases at V and 4 bases at J; junction bases unmatched: 13. The CDR3 is 16 residues long. For the CDR3, the DNA is TGTGCCACCAGCGATCCTAACAGGGGATTCAGCTATGGCTACACCTTC. It codes for CATSDPNRGFSYGYTF.

The chain combines TRBV7-9 with TRBJ2-3, with D unresolved. CDR1 is SEHNR and CDR2 is FQNEAQ in the germline V gene (reference sequence). The CDR3 loop spans 16 amino acids. Deletions cut 1 base from V and 2 bases from J, with 13 bases between. The CDR3 nucleotides are TGTGCCAGCAGCTTAGGTTTGGCAGATAACACAGATACGCAGTATTTT. Residues: CASSLGLADNTDTQYF.

V gene TRBV10-2 combines with J gene TRBJ2-7; D might be TRBD2 (5 bases). CDR3 length equals 14 residues. V was pared by 7 bases and J by 5 bases, with 18 bases between. Germline CDR1 WSHSY, CDR2 SAAADI. The CDR3 region is CASIQVAGSNEQYF. DNA for the CDR3: TGCGCCAGCATCCAAGTGGCGGGTAGTAACGAGCAGTACTTC.

This chain uses TRBV5-1 with TRBJ2-7; D might be TRBD1 (6 bases). V lost 0 bases and J lost 3, with 13 bases in between. Germline V gene data show CDR1 as SGHRS and CDR2 as YFSETQ. The CDR3 extends over 15 amino acids. CDR3 residues: CASSLEGERLYEQYF. The DNA for the CDR3 is TGCGCCAGCAGCTTGGAGGGGGAAAGGCTCTACGAGCAGTACTTC.

The count of this clone is one. The chain employs TRBV28 and TRBJ1-3; D is perhaps TRBD1 (5 bases). Germline assignment: CDR1 MDHEN and CDR2 SYDVKM. The V end was cut by 5 bases, the J end by 1 base, with 15 bases between. This CDR3 is built from 16 residues. CDR3: CASSPITTGSGNTIYF. The CDR3 nucleotides read TGTGCCAGCAGTCCTATCACCACAGGTTCTGGAAACACCATATATTTT. The full variable domain, in which reference TRBV28 and TRBJ1-3 provide the parts outside the CDR3, is DVKVTQSSRYLVKRTGEKVFLECVQDMDHENMFWYRQDPGLGLRLIYFSYDVKMKEKGDIPEGYSVSREKKERFSLILESASTNQTSMYLCASSPITTGSGNTIYFGEGSWLTVV.

The chain carries TRBV11-2 and TRBJ2-3; tentatively, D is TRBD2 (7 bases). This CDR3 contains 14 residues. In germline, CDR1 is SGHAT, CDR2 FQNNGV. Trimming cost V 5 bases and J 5 bases, with 14 bases left between them. CDR3 DNA: TGTGCCAGCAGCGGCCGCGGGGGCCGAGATACGCAGTATTTT. Translating gives CASSGRGGRDTQYF. Full variable domain (missing parts from reference TRBV11-2 and TRBJ2-3): EAGVAQSPRYKIIEKRQSVAFWCNPISGHATLYWYQQILGQGPKLLIQFQNNGVVDDSQLPKDRFSAERLKGVDSTLKIQPAKLEDSAVYLCASSGRGGRDTQYFGPGTRLTVL.

The rearrangement links TRBV5-5 to TRBJ2-7; TRBD2 agrees at 8 bases. This CDR3 has 17 amino acids. V dropped 2 bases and J dropped 3; count of bases not matched to a gene: 13. CDR1 is SGHKS, CDR2 YYEKEE, per germline (reference sequence). CDR3 protein: CASSLDLLGLAGYEQYF. CDR3 DNA sequence: TGTGCCAGCAGCTTAGATCTACTAGGACTAGCTGGCTACGAGCAGTACTTC.

The V call is TRBV5-1, the J call TRBJ2-4; TRBD1 might be the D (7 bases). The CDR3 covers 16 residues. With 2 bases removed from V and 10 bases from J, the gap between germline ends came to 22 bases. Germline V gene lookup returns CDR1 SGHRS and CDR2 YFSETQ. CDR3 in DNA: TGCGCCAGCAGCTTAGGACAGGCCGGGACTCCAGGAATTCAGTACTTC. It encodes CASSLGQAGTPGIQYF.

The rearrangement uses TRBV10-3 and TRBJ2-7; D remains ambiguous. Looked up from germline, CDR1 is ENHRY and CDR2 is SYGVKD. Trimming took 3 bases from V and 3 from J, leaving 15 bases between them. The length of the CDR3 is 15 residues. The DNA of the CDR3 is TGTGCCATCAGTGAACCTGAGTCCGCCCGCTACGAGCAGTACTTC. This sequence encodes CAISEPESARYEQYF.

The V call is TRBV11-3, the J call TRBJ2-1; D gene unclear. The CDR3 loop spans 15 amino acids. V lost 0 bases to trimming and J lost 2 bases, with 8 bases between them. Germline V CDR1 and CDR2: SGHNT, YENEEA. In DNA form, the CDR3 reads TGTGCCAGCAGCTTAGACAGTGATCCCTACAATGAGCAGTTCTTC. It codes for CASSLDSDPYNEQFF. The complete variable domain, with remaining parts taken from reference TRBV11-3 and TRBJ2-1, reads EAGVVQSPRYKIIEKKQPVAFWCNPISGHNTLYWYLQNLGQGPELLIRYENEEAVDDSQLPKDRFSAERLKGVDSTLKIQPAELGDSAVYLCASSLDSDPYNEQFFGPGTRLTVL.

Only a few counts were recorded for this clone. The rearrangement uses TRBV5-1 and TRBJ2-7, with D possibly TRBD2 on 5 matching bases. The germline V and J ends were trimmed by 7 bases and 6 bases, with 17 bases remaining between them. This CDR3 contains 13 residues. CDR1 SGHRS and CDR2 YFSETQ come from the germline V gene. CDR3 DNA sequence: TGCGCCAGCGGCTCGGGGTTCTTCTCCGAGCAGTACTTC. The encoded protein is CASGSGFFSEQYF.

The V gene is TRBV4-1, the J gene TRBJ2-1, with D perhaps matching TRBD2 (6 bases). The germline gives CDR1 MGHRA, CDR2 YSYEKL. With 3 bases removed from V and 1 base from J, the gap between germline ends came to 10 bases. The CDR3 totals 15 residues. CDR3 in DNA: TGCGCCAGCAGCCAGCCTAGCGATTCCTACAATGAGCAGTTCTTC. It translates to CASSQPSDSYNEQFF.